The present T cell receptor beta chain was sequenced within a study of cytomegalovirus exposure and HLA in healthy donors. Study as a whole: Earlier, roughly 120 million unique TCR beta sequences were recovered from about 200 million T cells by an analysis. Broader study findings: Sequencing probably produced one cluster of sequence variants that were highly shared. When a later analysis was performed, an Asian-associated ancestry cluster reportedly had fewer N-insertions than the 666-donor mean.

Primers for the PCR totalled 60 Vbeta and 13 Jbeta. Sequenced by immunoSEQ multiplex PCR; TCRdb stores in-frame clones only, minus some. The table lists some 170,000 clones, 70% to 80% of them singletons. Germline lookup yields CDR1 SGHRS and CDR2 YFSETQ. CDR3 size: 12 residues. V lost 0 bases, J lost 9 bases, and 9 bases lay in between. To note about this clone: The antigen remains unidentified.

The source is a young man in good health and CMV-seropositive. This chain connects TRBV5-1 to TRBJ2-5; maybe TRBD2 (6 bases). The material sequenced was PBMCs. Here the CDR3 reads CASSLVGGAQYF. The CDR3 DNA sequence: TGCGCCAGCAGCTTGGTTGGCGGGGCCCAGTACTTC.